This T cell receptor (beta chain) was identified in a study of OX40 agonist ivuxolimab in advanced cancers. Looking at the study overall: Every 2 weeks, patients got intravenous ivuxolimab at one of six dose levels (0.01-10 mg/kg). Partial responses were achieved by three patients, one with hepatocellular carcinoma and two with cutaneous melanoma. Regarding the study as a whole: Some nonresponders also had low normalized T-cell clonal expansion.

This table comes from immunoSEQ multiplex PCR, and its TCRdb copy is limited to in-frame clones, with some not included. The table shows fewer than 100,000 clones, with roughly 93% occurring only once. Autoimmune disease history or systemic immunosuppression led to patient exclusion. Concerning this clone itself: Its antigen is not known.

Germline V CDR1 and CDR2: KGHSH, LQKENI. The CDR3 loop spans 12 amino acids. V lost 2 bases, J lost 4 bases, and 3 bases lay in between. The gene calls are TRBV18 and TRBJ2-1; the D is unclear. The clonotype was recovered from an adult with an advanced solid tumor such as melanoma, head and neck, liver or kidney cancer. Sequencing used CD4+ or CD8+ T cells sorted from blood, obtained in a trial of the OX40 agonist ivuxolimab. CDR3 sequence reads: CASSPGYNEQFF. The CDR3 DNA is TGTGCCAGCTCACCAGGTTACAATGAGCAGTTCTTC.